The text below deals with one T cell receptor (beta chain). The junction departs from germline at one end; a sequencing error may be responsible. The data stem from a study of blood T cell repertoires in COVID-19. Assay used: immunoSEQ multiplex PCR; TCRdb lists only in-frame clones, some missing. This sample has approximately 120,000 clones; around three quarters occur once, and the top ten carry about 4.5%. The germline CDR1 and CDR2 sequences are SNHLY and FYNNEI. The CDR3 is made up of 15 amino acids. The sample taken for sequencing was peripheral blood. The V gene is TRBV2, the J gene TRBJ2-4, with D possibly matching TRBD1 (5 bases). The TCR comes from a human donor in a cohort sampled during active or convalescent COVID-19. CDR3 nucleotides: TGTGCCAGCAGGGAAGAACAGGTAGCCAAAAACATTCAGTACTTC. It encodes CASREEQVAKNIQYF.